These 3 T cell receptor beta chains were sequenced from one sample in a study of a mutant IDH1 vaccine in newly diagnosed glioma. Time point here: week 5, during vaccination. Doses of 300 ug of mutant IDH1 20-mer peptide were given with topical imiquimod. Measured with immunoSEQ multiplex PCR; TCRdb has only the in-frame clones, and not every one. Found here are tens of thousands of clones, approximately 86% of them singletons; the top ten hold approximately 2.8%. Their antigens remain unidentified. Sample: PBMCs, taken from a glioma patient whose treatment included an IDH1 peptide vaccine. The receptors stem from a woman aged 18 to 35 with glioma. Some clones in this sample may be carry-over from other donors' samples.

The chain employs TRBV7-3 and TRBJ2-2; TRBD2 matches at 10 bases. CDR1 is SGHTA and CDR2 is FQGTGA in the germline V gene. J gave up 7 bases and V 4 bases, and 6 bases lay outside the gene matches. The CDR3 sequence is 15 residues long. CDR3 DNA sequence: TGTGCCAGCAGCTCACAGAGACTAGCGGGCGGGGAGCTGTTTTTT. This encodes CASSSQRLAGGELFF.

The gene calls are TRBV30 and TRBJ1-5, with 7 bases lining up with TRBD1. This CDR3 has 14 amino acids. Germline V gene data show CDR1 as GTSNPN and CDR2 as SVGIG (reference sequence). V trimming: 5 bases; J trimming: 6 bases; junction bases outside the gene matches: 10. CDR3 nucleotides: TGTGCCTGGGGCCCAGACAGGGTAGGTCAGCCCCAGCATTTT. Translated, it gives CAWGPDRVGQPQHF. Based on the CDR3 plus reference TRBV30 and TRBJ1-5, the full variable domain is SQTIHQWPATLVQPVGSPLSLECTVEGTSNPNLYWYRQAAGRGLQLLFYSVGIGQISSEVPQNLSASRPQDRQFILSSKKLLLSDSGFYLCAWGPDRVGQPQHFGDGTRLSIL.

This sequence joins TRBV7-9 and TRBJ2-7, with TRBD1 matching 11 bases. Germline CDR1 is SEHNR and CDR2 is FQNEAQ (reference sequence). The CDR3 is 15 residues long. V lost 7 bases to trimming and J lost 3 bases; unmatched junction nucleotides: 8. The DNA of the CDR3 is TGTGCCAGCAACGCCCCGGGACAGGGGGACTACGAGCAGTACTTC. Its protein product is CASNAPGQGDYEQYF.